This is a list of T cell receptor beta chains from one sample in a study of blood T cell repertoires in COVID-19. Profiled with immunoSEQ multiplex PCR; TCRdb holds only in-frame clones, not every one. The table records about 69,000 clones, just under 80% of them present only once. Sequenced input: peripheral blood. These receptors originate from a human donor in a cohort sampled during active COVID-19. Both conserved end residues are part of each CDR3. The order of the fields is V gene, J gene, clone size, D gene, CDR3 DNA, CDR3 protein. A D gene is named only where the DNA matches it firmly. Clone size is stated in some rows and not others, as once, few, many or a class when expanded.

>TRBV5-1|TRBJ2-1|.|TRBD2
TGCGCCAGCAGCTTGGCGGGAGGGACCTACAATGAGCAGTTCTTC
CASSLAGGTYNEQFF
>TRBV5-1|TRBJ1-5|.|TRBD1
TGCGCCAGCAGCCCGGACTTGGACAGGGGGGATTATAGCAATCAGCCCCAGCATTTT
CASSPDLDRGDYSNQPQHF
>TRBV5-4|TRBJ1-5|.|.
TGTGCCAGCAGCTTGGGAGACGGAGACAATCAGCCCCAGCATTTT
CASSLGDGDNQPQHF
>TRBV24-1|TRBJ2-7|.|.
TGTGCCACCAGTGATTTTCCGGACGGGAAACGGCAGTACTTC
CATSDFPDGKRQYF
>TRBV28|TRBJ1-4|.|TRBD1
TGTGCCAGCCGGGACAGGGGGCAAGAAAAACTGTTTTTT
CASRDRGQEKLFF
>TRBV10-3|TRBJ2-3|.|.
TGTGCCATCAAAAGGACGGAGGAAGATACGCAGTATTTT
CAIKRTEEDTQYF
>TRBV24-1|TRBJ2-1|many|TRBD1
TGTGCCACCAGTGAGCCGGGACAGATGCCGAAGCAGTTCTTC
CATSEPGQMPKQFF
>TRBV5-1|TRBJ2-2|few|TRBD1
TGCGCCAGCAGCTTGCCTACAGGGGGTGGCACCGGGGAGCTGTTTTTT
CASSLPTGGGTGELFF
>TRBV19|TRBJ2-7|.|TRBD1
TGTGCCAGTAGTATCGGACAGGCCTACGAGCAGTACTTC
CASSIGQAYEQYF
>TRBV11-2|TRBJ2-1|.|TRBD2
TGTGCCAGCAGTCCGGGACTAGATGCGAATGAGCAGTTCTTC
CASSPGLDANEQFF
>TRBV28|TRBJ1-2|.|.
TGTGCCAGCAGCTCCTTCTATGGCTACACCTTC
CASSSFYGYTF
>TRBV3-1/TRBV3-2|TRBJ2-2|.|TRBD2
TGTGCCAGCAGCCATGTGGGACTAGCGGGGAGGGGTACCGGGGAGCTGTTTTTT
CASSHVGLAGRGTGELFF
>TRBV7-8|TRBJ1-5|.|TRBD1
TGTGCCAGCAGCTTAGCGGGACAGGATAGCAATCAGCCCCAGCATTTT
CASSLAGQDSNQPQHF
>TRBV7-2|TRBJ2-7|.|.
TGTGCCAGCAGCACCCAGGGCTACGAGCAGTACTTC
CASSTQGYEQYF
>TRBV4-1|TRBJ2-5|.|.
TGCGCCAGCAGCACCACACAGGGCGAGACCCAGTACTTC
CASSTTQGETQYF
>TRBV28|TRBJ2-7|.|.
TGTGCCAGCATCCCGAGTGGGCAGGGGTACGAGCAGTACTTC
CASIPSGQGYEQYF
>TRBV4-2|TRBJ2-2|.|.
TGTGCCAGCAGCCAAGAATATGAAGGGGGTACCGGGGAGCTGTTTTTT
CASSQEYEGGTGELFF
>TRBV6-5|TRBJ2-7|.|.
TGTGCCAGCAGAGGACTTGTCTACGAGCAGTACTTC
CASRGLVYEQYF
>TRBV5-4|TRBJ2-7|few|.
TGTGCCAGCAGCCCCGCGCCCCGGGACGAGCAGTACTTC
CASSPAPRDEQYF
>TRBV12-3/TRBV12-4|TRBJ2-2|.|.
TGTGCCAGCAGCCTAAACACCGGGGAGCTGTTTTTT
CASSLNTGELFF
>TRBV6-5|TRBJ2-7|.|.
TGTGCCAGCAGTTACTCTGCAGGCGTGGACTACGAGCAGTACTTC
CASSYSAGVDYEQYF
>TRBV7-2|TRBJ2-5|.|TRBD1
TGTGCCAGCAGCCGGGACAGGGTGAAGACCCAGTACTTC
CASSRDRVKTQYF
>TRBV20-1|TRBJ1-1|.|TRBD1
TGCAGTGCTAGTAGGGGGACAGGGCGCACTGAAGCTTTCTTT
CSASRGTGRTEAFF
>TRBV10-1|TRBJ2-7|.|.
TGCGCCAGCAGTGAGGGAATCGGGTACGAGCAGTACTTC
CASSEGIGYEQYF
>TRBV6-5|TRBJ1-1|once|.
TGTGCCAGCACTTCGGCAGGAAAGAACACTGAAGCTTTCTTT
CASTSAGKNTEAFF
>TRBV5-6|TRBJ1-4|.|TRBD1
TGTGCCAGCAGCGTCCGGGACAGGGGGCACGAAAAACTGTTTTTT
CASSVRDRGHEKLFF